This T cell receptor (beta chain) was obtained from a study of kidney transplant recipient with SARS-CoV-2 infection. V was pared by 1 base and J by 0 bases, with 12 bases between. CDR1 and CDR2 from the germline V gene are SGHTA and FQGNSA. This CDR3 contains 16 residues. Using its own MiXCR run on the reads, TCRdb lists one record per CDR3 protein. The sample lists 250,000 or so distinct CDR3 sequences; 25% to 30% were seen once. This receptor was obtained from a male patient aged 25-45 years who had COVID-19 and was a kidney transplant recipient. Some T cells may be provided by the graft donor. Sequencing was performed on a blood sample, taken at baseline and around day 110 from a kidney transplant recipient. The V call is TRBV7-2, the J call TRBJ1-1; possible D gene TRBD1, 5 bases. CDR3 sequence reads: CASSLVIAGVNTEAFF. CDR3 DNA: TGTGCCAGCAGCTTAGTCATCGCGGGGGTGAACACTGAAGCTTTCTTT.